This TCR beta chain is drawn from a study of shared clonotypes between healthy human individuals. Each subset's genomic DNA was shared equally among a number of immunoSEQ plates. The sequenced material, unsorted PBMC DNA, was run on ten immunoSEQ deep assay plates. The data were produced by immunoSEQ multiplex PCR, yet TCRdb's version contains in-frame clones alone and is incomplete. The table lists 470,000 or so clones, roughly 80% of them singletons. As to this clone: Its antigen is still unknown.

Whole-study results and caveats: Sequencing depth was a factor that was expected to affect clonotype sharing among donors. Sample collection involved blood only; tissue repertoires are likely different.

The sample consisted of PBMCs. The receptor was derived from a woman aged 40 to 49 in good health. Some clones in this sample may be carry-over from other donors' samples.

The CDR3, as DNA: TGTGCCAGCAGCTTAGTTGGCCAGTCCTACAATGAGCAGTTCTTC. Its protein is CASSLVGQSYNEQFF. The chain uses TRBV7-2 and TRBJ2-1; no clear D. This CDR3 region has 15 residues. Per germline, CDR1 SGHTA and CDR2 FQGNSA. V was cut by 1 base and J by 1 base, with 8 bases left in between.